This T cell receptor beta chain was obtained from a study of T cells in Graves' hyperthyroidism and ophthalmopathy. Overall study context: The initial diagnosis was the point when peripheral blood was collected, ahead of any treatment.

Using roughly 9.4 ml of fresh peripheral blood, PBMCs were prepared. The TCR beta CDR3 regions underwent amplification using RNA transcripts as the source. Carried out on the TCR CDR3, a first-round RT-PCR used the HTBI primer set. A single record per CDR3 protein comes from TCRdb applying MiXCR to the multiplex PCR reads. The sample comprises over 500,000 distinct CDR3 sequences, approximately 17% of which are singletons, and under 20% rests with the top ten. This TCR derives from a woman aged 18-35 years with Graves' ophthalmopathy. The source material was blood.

This CDR3 is CSALLSGTGLPYEQYF. CDR3 sequence (DNA): TGCAGTGCTTTACTCTCCGGGACAGGGCTCCCCTACGAGCAGTACTTC. This chain joins TRBV20-1 and TRBJ2-7; 9 bases line up with TRBD1. V lost 5 bases, J lost 2 bases, and 13 bases stayed unmatched. The V gene's germline CDR1 is DFQATT and CDR2 SNEGSKA (reference sequence). This CDR3 region has 16 residues.